A selection of T cell receptor beta chains follows, all from one sample in a study of blood T cell repertoires in COVID-19. Clones were read by immunoSEQ multiplex PCR, and TCRdb kept only the in-frame ones, dropping some. This table has 300,000 to 400,000 clones, 90% to 95% appearing once. Material: PBMCs or T cells enriched from blood (not recorded which). Receptor source: a woman in her 30s who had been exposed to COVID-19. Both conserved end residues are part of each CDR3. The order of the fields is clone size, D gene, J gene, V gene, CDR3 protein, CDR3 DNA. The D gene is left open where the match is weak. For some rows the clone size is stated as once, few or many, or as a class when expanded; others skip it.

clone size: .
D gene: .
J gene: TRBJ1-1
V gene: TRBV12-5
CDR3 protein: CASASGNTEAFF
CDR3 DNA: TGTGCTAGTGCGAGCGGGAACACTGAAGCTTTCTTT

clone size: .
D gene: TRBD1
J gene: TRBJ1-6
V gene: TRBV27
CDR3 protein: CASRITGVGSPLHF
CDR3 DNA: TGTGCCAGCAGAATTACAGGGGTAGGTTCACCCCTCCACTTT

clone size: .
D gene: .
J gene: TRBJ1-1
V gene: TRBV18
CDR3 protein: CASSPHQGTEAFF
CDR3 DNA: TGTGCCAGCTCACCACATCAGGGGACTGAAGCTTTCTTT

clone size: few
D gene: .
J gene: TRBJ1-1
V gene: TRBV25-1
CDR3 protein: CASSESRGRGTEAFF
CDR3 DNA: TGTGCCAGCAGTGAATCTCGCGGGAGAGGGACTGAAGCTTTCTTT

clone size: .
D gene: TRBD1
J gene: TRBJ1-1
V gene: TRBV15
CDR3 protein: CATSRLTGDGTEAFF
CDR3 DNA: TGTGCCACCAGCAGGCTGACAGGGGATGGTACTGAAGCTTTCTTT

clone size: .
D gene: .
J gene: TRBJ1-2
V gene: TRBV4-1
CDR3 protein: CASSQSHNYGYTF
CDR3 DNA: TGCGCCAGCAGCCAAAGCCATAACTATGGCTACACCTTC

clone size: .
D gene: TRBD1
J gene: TRBJ2-4
V gene: TRBV11-2
CDR3 protein: CASSPFGQVAKNIQYF
CDR3 DNA: TGTGCCAGCAGCCCATTTGGACAGGTAGCCAAAAACATTCAGTACTTC

clone size: .
D gene: .
J gene: TRBJ1-5
V gene: TRBV24-1
CDR3 protein: CATSDPGSSGQPQHF
CDR3 DNA: TGTGCCACCAGTGACCCAGGGAGTAGCGGTCAGCCCCAGCATTTT

clone size: .
D gene: TRBD1
J gene: TRBJ1-5
V gene: TRBV7-3
CDR3 protein: CASSLTGGGEPQHF
CDR3 DNA: TGTGCCAGCAGCTTAACAGGGGGCGGAGAGCCCCAGCATTTT

clone size: .
D gene: .
J gene: TRBJ2-5
V gene: TRBV3-1/TRBV3-2
CDR3 protein: CASSWERGIQETQYF
CDR3 DNA: TGTGCCAGCAGCTGGGAACGGGGGATCCAAGAGACCCAGTACTTC

clone size: .
D gene: .
J gene: TRBJ2-7
V gene: TRBV4-2
CDR3 protein: CASSQVGRERVYEQYF
CDR3 DNA: TGTGCCAGCAGCCAAGTTGGCAGGGAAAGGGTCTACGAGCAGTACTTC

clone size: .
D gene: .
J gene: TRBJ1-2
V gene: TRBV6-5
CDR3 protein: CASSTLEGTYGYTF
CDR3 DNA: TGTGCCAGCAGTACTCTAGAGGGTACCTATGGCTACACCTTC

clone size: .
D gene: TRBD1
J gene: TRBJ1-6
V gene: TRBV5-1
CDR3 protein: CASTPSRGNSPLHF
CDR3 DNA: TGCGCCAGCACCCCTAGCAGGGGGAATTCACCCCTCCACTTT

clone size: .
D gene: TRBD1
J gene: TRBJ1-2
V gene: TRBV6-2/TRBV6-3
CDR3 protein: CASSYPGTANYGYTF
CDR3 DNA: TGTGCCAGCAGTTACCCCGGGACAGCTAACTATGGCTACACCTTC

clone size: .
D gene: .
J gene: TRBJ1-2
V gene: TRBV7-9
CDR3 protein: CASSAARVGYTF
CDR3 DNA: TGTGCCAGCAGCGCCGCCCGGGTCGGCTACACCTTC

clone size: .
D gene: .
J gene: TRBJ2-1
V gene: TRBV28
CDR3 protein: CASSILSKNEQFF
CDR3 DNA: TGTGCCAGCAGCATACTCTCGAAGAATGAGCAGTTCTTC

clone size: few
D gene: .
J gene: TRBJ2-1
V gene: TRBV5-1
CDR3 protein: CASSLAPQGEVDEQFF
CDR3 DNA: TGCGCCAGCAGCTTGGCCCCACAGGGCGAGGTCGATGAGCAGTTCTTC

clone size: .
D gene: TRBD1
J gene: TRBJ2-7
V gene: TRBV5-6
CDR3 protein: CASRGTGGNEQYF
CDR3 DNA: TGTGCCAGCAGAGGGACAGGGGGCAACGAGCAGTACTTC

clone size: few
D gene: .
J gene: TRBJ1-4
V gene: TRBV25-1
CDR3 protein: CASSEFRTKHRANEKLFF
CDR3 DNA: TGTGCCAGCAGTGAATTTCGGACTAAACACCGGGCTAATGAAAAACTGTTTTTT

clone size: .
D gene: TRBD1
J gene: TRBJ1-6
V gene: TRBV9
CDR3 protein: CASSVGTGNSPLHF
CDR3 DNA: TGTGCCAGCAGCGTGGGGACAGGGAATTCACCCCTCCACTTT

clone size: once
D gene: .
J gene: TRBJ1-4
V gene: TRBV9
CDR3 protein: CASSPRENEKLFF
CDR3 DNA: TGTGCCAGCAGCCCCCGGGAAAATGAAAAACTGTTTTTT

clone size: .
D gene: .
J gene: TRBJ1-2
V gene: TRBV28
CDR3 protein: CASTSGGVYGYTF
CDR3 DNA: TGTGCCAGCACCTCCGGGGGAGTGTATGGCTACACCTTC

clone size: .
D gene: .
J gene: TRBJ1-6
V gene: TRBV2
CDR3 protein: CASKAGSWESYNSPLHF
CDR3 DNA: TGTGCCAGCAAGGCCGGTTCGTGGGAGTCCTATAATTCACCCCTCCACTTT

clone size: .
D gene: TRBD1
J gene: TRBJ1-2
V gene: TRBV10-3
CDR3 protein: CAISTGTGVGYTF
CDR3 DNA: TGTGCCATCAGTACCGGGACAGGGGTTGGCTACACCTTC

clone size: .
D gene: .
J gene: TRBJ2-1
V gene: TRBV2
CDR3 protein: CASSEAGRSSYNEQFF
CDR3 DNA: TGTGCCAGCAGTGAAGCGGGGCGGAGCTCCTACAATGAGCAGTTCTTC

clone size: .
D gene: .
J gene: TRBJ2-4
V gene: TRBV11-1
CDR3 protein: CASSRQRTGRDIQYF
CDR3 DNA: TGTGCCAGCAGCCGACAGAGAACCGGACGGGACATTCAGTACTTC

clone size: once
D gene: TRBD1
J gene: TRBJ1-1
V gene: TRBV11-3
CDR3 protein: CASSFTGGNTEAFF
CDR3 DNA: TGTGCCAGCAGCTTTACAGGGGGGAACACTGAAGCTTTCTTT

clone size: .
D gene: TRBD2
J gene: TRBJ2-5
V gene: TRBV5-1
CDR3 protein: CASSSGRDYGETQYF
CDR3 DNA: TGCGCCAGCAGCTCAGGGAGGGATTATGGAGAGACCCAGTACTTC

clone size: .
D gene: .
J gene: TRBJ2-2
V gene: TRBV6-2/TRBV6-3
CDR3 protein: CASSYPRGYTGELFF
CDR3 DNA: TGTGCCAGCAGTTACCCACGCGGGTACACCGGGGAGCTGTTTTTT

clone size: .
D gene: TRBD2
J gene: TRBJ2-1
V gene: TRBV3-1/TRBV3-2
CDR3 protein: CASSPRLAGGPYNEQFF
CDR3 DNA: TGTGCCAGCAGCCCCCGACTAGCGGGGGGGCCGTACAATGAGCAGTTCTTC

clone size: once
D gene: .
J gene: TRBJ1-4
V gene: TRBV3-1/TRBV3-2
CDR3 protein: CASSQATGYAGEKLFF
CDR3 DNA: TGTGCCAGCAGCCAAGCAACAGGGTACGCCGGTGAAAAACTGTTTTTT

clone size: .
D gene: TRBD2
J gene: TRBJ2-3
V gene: TRBV5-4
CDR3 protein: CASTLAGLSTDTQYF
CDR3 DNA: TGTGCCAGCACCTTAGCGGGATTAAGCACAGATACGCAGTATTTT

clone size: many
D gene: .
J gene: TRBJ1-6
V gene: TRBV7-9
CDR3 protein: CASSLAVSSYNSPLHF
CDR3 DNA: TGTGCCAGCAGCTTAGCGGTGAGCTCCTATAATTCACCCCTCCACTTT

clone size: .
D gene: TRBD1
J gene: TRBJ2-5
V gene: TRBV24-1
CDR3 protein: CATSAGTGEGETQYF
CDR3 DNA: TGTGCCACCAGTGCCGGGACAGGGGAGGGGGAGACCCAGTACTTC